These 13 T cell receptor beta chains were sequenced from one sample in a study of T cell changes during pregnancy in multiple sclerosis. Some clones are missing from TCRdb's copy, which holds only in-frame ones; the method was immunoSEQ multiplex PCR. This table has about 79,000 clones, under 95% appearing once. The sequenced sample was CD4+ T cells from peripheral blood mononuclear cells, obtained in the second trimester of pregnancy. The source of these receptors is a female donor with multiple sclerosis, enrolled in a pregnancy study.

The rearrangement joins TRBV7-9 to TRBJ2-1, with 10 bases aligning to TRBD2. Per germline, CDR1 SEHNR and CDR2 FQNEAQ (reference sequence). Trimming at V came to 5 bases and at J to 6 bases, leaving 10 bases not matched to a gene. This CDR3 region has 16 residues. The CDR3 DNA follows: TGTGCCAGCAGCCGTAATCTAGCGGGGGTAAGCAATGAGCAGTTCTTC. Amino acid sequence: CASSRNLAGVSNEQFF.

Here the CDR3 reads CASSPGGTGGEKLFF. CDR3 bases: TGTGCCAGCAGTCCAGGAGGGACAGGGGGTGAAAAACTGTTTTTT. V is TRBV28 and J is TRBJ1-4, with 11 bases identical to TRBD1. Germline CDR1 MDHEN, CDR2 SYDVKM. There are 15 residues in the CDR3. The trim removed 5 bases at V and 7 bases at J, leaving 6 bases unmatched.

This chain joins TRBV5-4 and TRBJ2-3; possibly TRBD2 for D (6 bases). The germline CDR1 and CDR2 sequences are SGHNT and YYREEE (reference sequence). The ends were cut back, 1 base at V and 1 base at J, with 10 bases in the middle. The CDR3 consists of 15 residues. As DNA, the CDR3 is TGTGCCAGCAGCTTGCGAGGCGGGGGCACAGATACGCAGTATTTT. Translating gives CASSLRGGGTDTQYF.

Notes on this clone: The junction differs from germline at one of its ends, possibly a read error. This chain uses TRBV7-7 with TRBJ2-1; TRBD2 matches at 7 bases. Germline V gene sequence: CDR1 SSHAT, CDR2 FNYEAQ (reference sequence). This CDR3 has 15 residues. The chain's CDR3 is CASSGTPSGIHEQFF. The DNA of the CDR3 is TGTGCTAGCAGCGGGACTCCCAGTGGGATTCATGAGCAGTTCTTC.

The genes are TRBV7-6 and TRBJ2-1; TRBD2 aligns across 14 bases. With V trimmed by 5 bases and J by 16 bases, 10 bases remained unmatched. Germline CDR1 SGHVS, CDR2 FNYEAQ. This CDR3 region has 14 residues. The CDR3 loop reads CASSEVGLAGGFFF. CDR3 DNA: TGTGCCAGCAGCGAAGTCGGACTAGCGGGAGGCTTTTTCTTC.

J is TRBJ1-2 and V is TRBV5-1; D may be TRBD1 (5 bases). CDR1 is SGHRS, CDR2 YFSETQ, per germline. V was shortened by 4 bases and J by 0 bases, with 16 bases between the two germline ends. This CDR3 is built from 16 residues. For the CDR3, the DNA is TGCGCCAGCAGCCTCCCTCAGGGTAGCCCTAACTATGGCTACACCTTC. This sequence encodes CASSLPQGSPNYGYTF.

The V call is TRBV2, the J call TRBJ1-2, with D perhaps matching TRBD1 (6 bases). CDR1 is SNHLY, CDR2 FYNNEI, per germline. The V end lost 7 bases, the J end lost 0 bases, and 15 bases lay between the germline ends. This CDR3 region has 15 residues. For the CDR3, the DNA is TGTGCCAGCACCCTAGGACAGAGAGCTAACTATGGCTACACCTTC. As protein: CASTLGQRANYGYTF. Supplemented by reference TRBV2 and TRBJ1-2, the full variable domain reads EPEVTQTPSHQVTQMGQEVILRCVPISNHLYFYWYRQILGQKVEFLVSFYNNEISEKSEIFDDQFSVERPDGSNFTLKIRSTKLEDSAMYFCASTLGQRANYGYTFGSGTRLTVV.

This clone was recorded only once. This chain joins TRBV2 and TRBJ1-2; a weak D match, TRBD1 (5 bases). V gave up 3 bases and J gave up 0 bases, with 17 bases separating them. CDR3 length: 17 residues. Germline loops: CDR1 SNHLY, CDR2 FYNNEI. Written as DNA, the CDR3 is TGTGCCAGCAGTGATGGGCAGGGAAGGAAAGCTAACTATGGCTACACCTTC. Its translation: CASSDGQGRKANYGYTF.

The chain recombines TRBV19 with TRBJ2-7; D possibly corresponds to TRBD1 (6 bases). CDR3 length: 15 residues. V shed 1 base and J shed 0 bases, with 10 bases lying between them. The V gene's germline CDR1 is LNHDA and CDR2 SQIVND (reference sequence). CDR3 DNA sequence: TGTGCCAGTAGTATAGGAAGGGACACCTCCTACGAGCAGTACTTC. It encodes CASSIGRDTSYEQYF.

J is TRBJ1-6 and V is TRBV7-2; 9 bases are shared with TRBD1. The V gene end was trimmed by 5 bases and the J gene end by 10 bases; junction bases not matched to a gene: 9. Germline V gives CDR1 SGHTA, CDR2 FQGNSA. This CDR3 comprises 15 residues. The CDR3 coding sequence is TGTGCCAGCAGCGCCACGGGACAGGGTGGATCACCCCTCCACTTT. Protein: CASSATGQGGSPLHF.

J is TRBJ1-6 and V is TRBV19; TRBD1 aligns across 8 bases. The germline V gene encodes CDR1 LNHDA and CDR2 SQIVND (reference sequence). Germline trimming cut 2 bases from V and 7 bases from J; bases unmatched to any gene: 1. This CDR3 contains 14 residues. The CDR3 nucleotides are TGTGCCAGTAGTATACGGGACAGGAATTCACCCCTCCACTTT. Residues: CASSIRDRNSPLHF.

The chain has TRBV18 and TRBJ1-5; unclear D gene. V lost 1 base and J lost 9, with 19 bases in between. The germline CDR1 and CDR2 sequences are KGHSH and LQKENI. The CDR3 has 16 amino acids. The CDR3 bases are TGTGCCAGCTCACCACTTAGTACGGTCCGCCTGATGCCCCAGCATTTT. Protein product: CASSPLSTVRLMPQHF.

The rearrangement links TRBV6-6 to TRBJ1-5, with a weak D call TRBD1 (6 bases). Trimming took 6 bases from V and 3 from J, leaving 12 bases between them. The germline V gene has CDR1 MNHNY and CDR2 SVGAGI (reference sequence). This CDR3 is built from 14 residues. The CDR3 region is CASSLDSANQPQHF. The CDR3 nucleotides are TGTGCCAGCAGCTTGGACAGTGCCAATCAGCCCCAGCATTTT.